This record covers a single T cell receptor (beta chain). The record originates from a study of control samples from healthy donors and cancer patients. Some clones are missing from TCRdb's copy, which holds only in-frame ones; the method was immunoSEQ multiplex PCR. Of some 110,000 clones in the sample, 75% to 90% are singletons; the top ten hold 1.1%. The CDR3 runs 20 residues. The V and J ends lost 7 bases and 0 bases respectively, with 28 bases between them. Germline V gene data show CDR1 as MNHNS and CDR2 as SASEGT. This chain connects TRBV6-1 to TRBJ1-5; the D is unclear. The sequencing sample was made of PBMCs. The TCR originated in a woman aged 50 to 65 with colorectal cancer. Written as DNA, the CDR3 is TGTGCCAGCAATGAGTGGTCTATGAACGCTGCGGGAAATAGCAATCAGCCCCAGCATTTT. Translated: CASNEWSMNAAGNSNQPQHF.